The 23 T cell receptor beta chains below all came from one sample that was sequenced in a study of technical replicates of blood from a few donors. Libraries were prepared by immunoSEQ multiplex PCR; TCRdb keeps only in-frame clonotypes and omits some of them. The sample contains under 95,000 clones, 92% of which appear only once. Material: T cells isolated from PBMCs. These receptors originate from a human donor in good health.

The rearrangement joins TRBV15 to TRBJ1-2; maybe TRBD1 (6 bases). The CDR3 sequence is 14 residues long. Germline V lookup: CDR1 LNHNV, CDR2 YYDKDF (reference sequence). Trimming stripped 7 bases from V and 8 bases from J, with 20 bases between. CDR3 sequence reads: CATNSVRAGEGYTF. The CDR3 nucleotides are TGTGCCACCAATTCGGTTCGGGCAGGGGAAGGCTACACCTTC.

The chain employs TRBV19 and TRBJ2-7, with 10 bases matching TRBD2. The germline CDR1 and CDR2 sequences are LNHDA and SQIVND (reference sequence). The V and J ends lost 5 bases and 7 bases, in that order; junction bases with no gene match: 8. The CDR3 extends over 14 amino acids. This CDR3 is CASSSGTSVREQYF. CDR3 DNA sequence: TGTGCCAGTAGTTCCGGGACTAGCGTAAGGGAGCAGTACTTC.

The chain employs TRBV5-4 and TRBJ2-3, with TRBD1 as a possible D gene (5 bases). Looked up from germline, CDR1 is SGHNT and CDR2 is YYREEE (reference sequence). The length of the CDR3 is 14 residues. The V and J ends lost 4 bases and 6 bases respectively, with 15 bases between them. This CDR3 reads CASSRGLAADTQYF. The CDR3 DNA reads TGTGCCAGCAGCAGGGGCCTCGCGGCGGATACGCAGTATTTT. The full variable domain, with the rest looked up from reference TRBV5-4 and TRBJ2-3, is ETGVTQSPTHLIKTRGQQVTLRCSSQSGHNTVSWYQQALGQGPQFIFQYYREEENGRGNFPPRFSGLQFPNYSSELNVNALELDDSALYLCASSRGLAADTQYFGPGTRLTVL.

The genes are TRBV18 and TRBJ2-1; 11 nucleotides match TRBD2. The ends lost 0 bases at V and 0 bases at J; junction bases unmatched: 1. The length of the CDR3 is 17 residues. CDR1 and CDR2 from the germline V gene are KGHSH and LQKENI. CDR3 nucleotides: TGTGCCAGCTCACCACCAGGACTAGCGGGCTCCTACAATGAGCAGTTCTTC. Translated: CASSPPGLAGSYNEQFF.

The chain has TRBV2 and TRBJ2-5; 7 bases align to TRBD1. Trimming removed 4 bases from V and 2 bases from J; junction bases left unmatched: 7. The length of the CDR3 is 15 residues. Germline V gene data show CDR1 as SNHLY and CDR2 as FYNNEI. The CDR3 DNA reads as TGTGCCAGCAGTGTTTGGGACAGCATTCAAGAGACCCAGTACTTC. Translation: CASSVWDSIQETQYF.

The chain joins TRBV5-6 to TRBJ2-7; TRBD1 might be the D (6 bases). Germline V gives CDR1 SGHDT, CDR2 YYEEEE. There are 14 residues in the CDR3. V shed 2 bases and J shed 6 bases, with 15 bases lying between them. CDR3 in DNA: TGTGCCAGCAGCTTAACAGGGATCCGGGGCGAGCAGTACTTC. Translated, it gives CASSLTGIRGEQYF.

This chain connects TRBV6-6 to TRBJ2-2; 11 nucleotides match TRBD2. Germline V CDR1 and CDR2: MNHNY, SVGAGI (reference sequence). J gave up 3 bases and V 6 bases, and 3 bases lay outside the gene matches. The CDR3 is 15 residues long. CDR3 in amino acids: CASSQGLADTGELFF. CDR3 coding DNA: TGTGCCAGCAGCCAGGGACTAGCGGACACCGGGGAGCTGTTTTTT.

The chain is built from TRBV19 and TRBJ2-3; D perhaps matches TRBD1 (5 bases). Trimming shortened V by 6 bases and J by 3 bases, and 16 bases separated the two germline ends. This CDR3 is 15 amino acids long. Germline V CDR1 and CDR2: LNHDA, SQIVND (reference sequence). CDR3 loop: CASRGQGLGTDTQYF. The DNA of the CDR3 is TGTGCCAGTAGAGGTCAGGGTTTGGGGACAGATACGCAGTATTTT.

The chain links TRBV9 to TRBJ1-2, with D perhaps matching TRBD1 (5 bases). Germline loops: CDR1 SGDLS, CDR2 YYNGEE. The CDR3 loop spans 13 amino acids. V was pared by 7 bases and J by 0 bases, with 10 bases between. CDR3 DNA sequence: TGTGCCAGCGGGGGGGGAGCTAACTATGGCTACACCTTC. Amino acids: CASGGGANYGYTF.

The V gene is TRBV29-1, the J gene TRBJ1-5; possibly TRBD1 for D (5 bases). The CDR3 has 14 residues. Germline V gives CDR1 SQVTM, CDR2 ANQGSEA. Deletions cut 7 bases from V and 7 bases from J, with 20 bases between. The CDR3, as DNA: TGCAGCGCCAAAGGGGCCTCAGTGGGCCAGCCCCAGCATTTT. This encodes CSAKGASVGQPQHF.

The CDR3 sequence: CASSPLAGGSYEQYF. The CDR3 nucleotides are TGTGCCAGCAGCCCTCTAGCGGGAGGCTCCTACGAGCAGTACTTC. The chain links TRBV5-8 to TRBJ2-7, with 11 positions matching TRBD2. Germline trimming cut 4 bases from V and 0 bases from J; bases unmatched to any gene: 3. Germline V CDR1 and CDR2: SGHTS, YDEGEE. The CDR3 runs 15 residues.

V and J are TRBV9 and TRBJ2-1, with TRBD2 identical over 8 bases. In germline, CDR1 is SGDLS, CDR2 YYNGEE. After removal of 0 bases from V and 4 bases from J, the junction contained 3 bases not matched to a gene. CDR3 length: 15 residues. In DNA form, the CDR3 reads TGTGCCAGCAGCGTAGCCGAGCGGGAGTACAATGAGCAGTTCTTC. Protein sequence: CASSVAEREYNEQFF.

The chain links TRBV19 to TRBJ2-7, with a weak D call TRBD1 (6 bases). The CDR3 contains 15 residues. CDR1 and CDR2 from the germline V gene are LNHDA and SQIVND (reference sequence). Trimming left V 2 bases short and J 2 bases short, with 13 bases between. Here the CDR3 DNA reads TGTGCCAGTAGTATAAAGTCAGGGGTAACCTACGAGCAGTACTTC. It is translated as CASSIKSGVTYEQYF.

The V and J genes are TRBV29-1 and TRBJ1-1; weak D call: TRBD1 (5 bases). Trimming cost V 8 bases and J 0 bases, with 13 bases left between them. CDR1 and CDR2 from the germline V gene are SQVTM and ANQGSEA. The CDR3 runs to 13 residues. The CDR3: CSSLVGVNTEAFF. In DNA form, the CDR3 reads TGCAGCTCCTTGGTAGGGGTGAACACTGAAGCTTTCTTT.

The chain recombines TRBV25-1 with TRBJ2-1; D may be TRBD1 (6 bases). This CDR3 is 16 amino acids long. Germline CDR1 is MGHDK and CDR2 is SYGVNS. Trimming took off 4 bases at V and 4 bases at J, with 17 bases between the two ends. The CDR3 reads CASSGGLLADYNEQFF. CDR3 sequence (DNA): TGTGCCAGCAGTGGGGGGCTCCTAGCTGATTACAATGAGCAGTTCTTC. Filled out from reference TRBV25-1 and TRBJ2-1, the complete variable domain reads EADIYQTPRYLVIGTGKKITLECSQTMGHDKMYWYQQDPGMELHLIHYSYGVNSTEKGDLSSESTVSRIRTEHFPLTLESARPSHTSQYLCASSGGLLADYNEQFFGPGTRLTVL.

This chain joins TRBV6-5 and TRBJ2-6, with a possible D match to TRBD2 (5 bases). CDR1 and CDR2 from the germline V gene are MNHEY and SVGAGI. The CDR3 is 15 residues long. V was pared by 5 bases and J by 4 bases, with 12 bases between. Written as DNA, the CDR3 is TGTGCCAGCAGTCCCGCGGGCCGGGGGGCCAACGTCCTGACTTTC. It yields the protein CASSPAGRGANVLTF.

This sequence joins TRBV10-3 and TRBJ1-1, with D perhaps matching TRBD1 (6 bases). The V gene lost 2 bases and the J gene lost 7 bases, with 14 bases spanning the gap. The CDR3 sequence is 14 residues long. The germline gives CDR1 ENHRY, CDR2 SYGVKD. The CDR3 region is CAISEPGHRLEAFF. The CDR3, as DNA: TGTGCCATCAGTGAGCCGGGACACCGGCTTGAAGCTTTCTTT.

CDR3: CASSPGQGEAFF. The CDR3 region has the DNA TGTGCCAGTAGCCCGGGACAGGGCGAAGCTTTCTTT. This chain connects TRBV19 to TRBJ1-1; 9 positions match TRBD1. The CDR3 has 12 amino acids. CDR1 and CDR2 (germline): LNHDA, SQIVND (reference sequence). The ends lost 6 bases at V and 8 bases at J; junction bases unmatched: 4.

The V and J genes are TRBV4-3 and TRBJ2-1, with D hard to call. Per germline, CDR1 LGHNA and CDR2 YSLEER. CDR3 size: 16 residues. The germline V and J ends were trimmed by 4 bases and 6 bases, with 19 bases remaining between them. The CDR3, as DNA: TGCGCCAGCAGCCCTACGACTTCGAACCTTGGCAATGAGCAGTTCTTC. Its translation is CASSPTTSNLGNEQFF.

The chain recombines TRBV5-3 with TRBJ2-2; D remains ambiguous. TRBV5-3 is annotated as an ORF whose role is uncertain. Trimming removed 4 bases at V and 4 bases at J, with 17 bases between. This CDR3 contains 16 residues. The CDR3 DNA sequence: TGTGCCAGAAGCGGAACAAGCGATGTAGGCACCGGGGAGCTGTTTTTT. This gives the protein CARSGTSDVGTGELFF.

Written as DNA, the CDR3 is TGTGCCATCAGTGAATCTCCGGGGACTAGTGGGACCGGGGAGCTGTTTTTT. This sequence encodes CAISESPGTSGTGELFF. This chain links TRBV10-3 with TRBJ2-2, with 8 bases fitting TRBD2. The CDR3 is 17 amino acids. V was pared by 3 bases and J by 5 bases, with 11 bases of the junction left unmatched. Germline CDR1 reads ENHRY; CDR2 reads SYGVKD.

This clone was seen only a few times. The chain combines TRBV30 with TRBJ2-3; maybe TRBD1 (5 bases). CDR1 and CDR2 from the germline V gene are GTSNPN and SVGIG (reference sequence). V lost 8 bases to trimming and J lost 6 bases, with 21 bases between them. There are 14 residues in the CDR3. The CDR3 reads CASGHPGGADTQYF. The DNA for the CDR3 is TGTGCCAGTGGACATCCCGGTGGCGCGGATACGCAGTATTTT.

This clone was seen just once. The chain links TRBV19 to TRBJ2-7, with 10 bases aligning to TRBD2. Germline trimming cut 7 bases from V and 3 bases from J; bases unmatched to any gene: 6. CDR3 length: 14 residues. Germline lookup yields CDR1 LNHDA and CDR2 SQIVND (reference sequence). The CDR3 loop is CASTGTSDHYEQYF. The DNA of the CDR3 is TGTGCCAGTACAGGGACTAGCGACCACTACGAGCAGTACTTC.